Listed here are 9 T cell receptor beta chains from one sample, sequenced in a study of blood T cell repertoires in COVID-19. Generated by immunoSEQ multiplex PCR, the TCRdb table keeps only in-frame clones and is missing some. The sample holds 140,000 to 150,000 clones, approximately 78% seen once. The specimen sequenced was peripheral blood. The receptors shown here come from a human donor with acute or convalescent COVID-19. The donor label of this sample is uncertain.

V and J are TRBV9 and TRBJ1-1; D not resolved. This CDR3 is 13 amino acids long. Germline-derived CDR1 and CDR2 are SGDLS and YYNGEE. V was pared by 0 bases and J by 4 bases, with 7 bases between. For the CDR3, the DNA is TGTGCCAGCAGCGTAGGAGGGTCCACTGAAGCTTTCTTT. Protein: CASSVGGSTEAFF.

This clone was seen a few times. The chain combines TRBV11-1 with TRBJ1-5, with TRBD1 as a possible D gene (5 bases). Germline V gives CDR1 SGHAT, CDR2 FQDESV (reference sequence). This CDR3 contains 14 residues. Trimming took 5 bases from V and 3 from J, leaving 11 bases between them. CDR3 in amino acids: CASSVRGDNQPQHF. DNA of the CDR3: TGTGCCAGCAGCGTAAGGGGCGACAATCAGCCCCAGCATTTT.

This clone has a handful of counts. The gene calls are TRBV29-1 and TRBJ1-5, with 9 bases that match TRBD1. Per the germline V gene, CDR1 is SQVTM and CDR2 is ANQGSEA. The V segment lost 7 bases and the J segment 6 bases; nucleotides outside the gene matches: 7. The CDR3 loop spans 13 amino acids. In DNA, the CDR3 is TGCAGCGGGGCCACAGGGGGCGGTCAGCCCCAGCATTTT. Translation gives CSGATGGGQPQHF. The whole variable domain, remainder taken from reference TRBV29-1 and TRBJ1-5, is SAVISQKPSRDICQRGTSLTIQCQVDSQVTMMFWYRQQPGQSLTLIATANQGSEATYESGFVIDKFPISRPNLTFSTLTVSNMSPEDSSIYLCSGATGGGQPQHFGDGTRLSIL.

The V call is TRBV6-6, the J call TRBJ1-4; D may be TRBD1 (6 bases). From germline, CDR1 is MNHNY and CDR2 SVGAGI (reference sequence). The CDR3 runs 12 residues. V lost 8 bases, J lost 8 bases, and 12 bases lay in between. CDR3 protein: CASLGGLEKLFF. CDR3 DNA sequence: TGTGCCAGCCTTGGGGGCCTGGAAAAACTGTTTTTT.

CDR3 in DNA: TGTGCCAGCAGCTTCGCCCAGGCAAACTATGGCTACACCTTC. This gives the protein CASSFAQANYGYTF. This chain uses TRBV7-2 with TRBJ1-2, with D unclear. Germline values: CDR1 SGHTA, CDR2 FQGNSA. The CDR3 consists of 14 residues. V lost 3 bases and J lost 2, with 10 bases in between.

This clone has only a few counts. This chain joins TRBV5-1 and TRBJ1-2; 8 bases are shared with TRBD1. V shed 7 bases, J shed 8 bases, and the junction held 19 bases outside the gene matches. CDR3 length: 16 amino acids. CDR1 is SGHRS and CDR2 is YFSETQ in the germline V gene. The CDR3 bases are TGCGCCAGCTGTCCGGTCTACCAGGGGGCGAAAACAGGCTACACCTTC. Amino acid sequence: CASCPVYQGAKTGYTF.

The rearrangement uses TRBV5-1 and TRBJ2-2, with TRBD1 matching over 10 bases. The junction had 6 bases not matched to a gene; V was cut back by 4 bases and J by 3 bases. The CDR3 has 16 amino acids. Germline V gene sequence: CDR1 SGHRS, CDR2 YFSETQ. The CDR3 DNA follows: TGCGCCAGCAGCCCGAGACAGGGGGCCGACACCGGGGAGCTGTTTTTT. This codes for CASSPRQGADTGELFF.

The chain uses TRBV18 and TRBJ1-2; D is uncertain. This CDR3 has 13 amino acids. CDR1 is KGHSH, CDR2 LQKENI, per germline. Trimming pared 0 bases from V and 5 bases from J, leaving 7 bases between. This CDR3 is CASSPPGSYGYTF. The CDR3 nucleotides read TGTGCCAGCTCACCACCTGGCTCTTATGGCTACACCTTC. The full variable domain, its missing parts supplied by reference TRBV18 and TRBJ1-2, is NAGVMQNPRHLVRRRGQEARLRCSPMKGHSHVYWYRQLPEEGLKFMVYLQKENIIDESGMPKERFSAEFPKEGPSILRIQQVVRGDSAAYFCASSPPGSYGYTFGSGTRLTVV.

CDR3 in DNA: TGTGCCAGCAGCTCTTCCTCAGGGGGGACTGGCACCATATATTTT. Translation: CASSSSSGGTGTIYF. V is TRBV7-9 and J is TRBJ1-3, with 7 bases lining up with TRBD1. Germline loops: CDR1 SEHNR, CDR2 FQNEAQ (reference sequence). The CDR3 sequence is 15 residues long. With 4 bases clipped from V and 9 bases from J, the junction kept 12 bases outside the gene matches.